This note documents a single TCR beta chain sequence. These data originate in a study of blood T cells in healthy people across ages. Together with a sample-barcoded 5' primer, a J-beta primer mix was included in a second PCR lasting roughly 6 to 12 cycles. TCRdb re-analysed the 5' RACE reads in MiXCR, keeping a single row per CDR3 protein. The sample consists of 1.5 million to 2 million distinct CDR3 sequences, almost 35% of them appearing once. This TCR derives from a woman aged 25 to 39 in good health. The sample taken for sequencing was blood.

CDR3 sequence reads: CASSSDRIYEQYF. The CDR3 DNA reads TGTGCCAGCAGCTCCGACAGAATCTACGAGCAGTACTTC. The chain combines TRBV7-8 with TRBJ2-7; the D gene is possibly TRBD1 (5 bases). The CDR3 sequence is 13 residues long. Per the germline V gene, CDR1 is SGHVS and CDR2 is FQNEAQ. V gave up 4 bases and J gave up 3 bases, with 10 bases separating them.